Sequencing of this T cell receptor beta chain was carried out in a study of T cell responses to AZD1222 COVID-19 vaccine. CDR1 is SGHAT and CDR2 is FQNNGV in the germline V gene. V lost 6 bases and J 0 bases, leaving 9 bases between the germline ends. The CDR3 loop spans 15 amino acids. Assay: immunoSEQ multiplex PCR; the TCRdb copy retains only in-frame clones and omits some. Of about 130,000 clones in the sample, roughly 88% were seen once. The sequence was obtained from an adult in good health. V usage is TRBV11-2 and J usage is TRBJ1-6; weak D call: TRBD1 (6 bases). The sample in question was peripheral blood, obtained on day 0 of AZD1222 vaccination. DNA for the CDR3: TGTGCCAGCAGACAGGGCAGCTCCTATAATTCACCCCTCCACTTT. It is translated as CASRQGSSYNSPLHF.